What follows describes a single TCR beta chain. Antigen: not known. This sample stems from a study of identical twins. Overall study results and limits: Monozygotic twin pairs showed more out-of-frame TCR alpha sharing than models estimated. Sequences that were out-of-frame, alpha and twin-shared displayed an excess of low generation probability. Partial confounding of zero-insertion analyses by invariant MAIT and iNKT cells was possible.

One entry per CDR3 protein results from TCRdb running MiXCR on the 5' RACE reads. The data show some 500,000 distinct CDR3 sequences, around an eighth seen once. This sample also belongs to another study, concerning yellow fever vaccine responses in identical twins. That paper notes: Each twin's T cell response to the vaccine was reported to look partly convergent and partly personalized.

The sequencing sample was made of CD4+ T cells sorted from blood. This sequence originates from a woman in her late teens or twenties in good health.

The CDR3 spells CASSPGRGYGGQPQHF. CDR3 coding DNA: TGTGCCAGCAGCCCCGGGCGGGGATACGGTGGTCAGCCCCAGCATTTT. This sequence joins TRBV12-3 or TRBV12-4 and TRBJ1-5; D is uncertain. The CDR3 length is 16 residues. Trimming left V 6 bases short and J 6 bases short, with 21 bases between.